This T cell receptor (beta chain) was found in a study of regulatory T cells in long-lasting Graves disease. TCR beta libraries were built with iRepertoire HTBI primers and Arm-PCR of CDR3 regions. TCRdb re-derived calls from the multiplex PCR reads in MiXCR, one entry per CDR3 protein. The repertoire holds about 470,000 distinct CDR3 sequences, with roughly 21% as singletons. Sample time point: persistent/refractory GD, antithyroid drugs over 5 years with positive TRAb. TCR sequences were obtained from RNA taken from PBMCs. J gave up 2 bases and V 4 bases, and 11 bases lay outside the gene matches. This CDR3 has 16 amino acids. Germline values: CDR1 SQVTM, CDR2 ANQGSEA.

The origin of this receptor is a female donor with Graves disease. The specimen was peripheral blood mononuclear cells (PBMCs), collected when the disease was refractory, from a patient treated with antithyroid drugs. The rearrangement uses TRBV29-1 and TRBJ2-7, with 10 bases aligning to TRBD2. CDR3 nucleotide sequence: TGCAGCGTTGGTGGTCTAGCGGGAGTCGGGACCTACGAGCAGTACTTC. Translation: CSVGGLAGVGTYEQYF.